Listed here are 4 T cell receptor beta chains from one sample, sequenced in a study of a mutant IDH1 vaccine in newly diagnosed glioma. Sequenced by immunoSEQ multiplex PCR; TCRdb stores in-frame clones only, minus some. The repertoire holds tens of thousands of clones, roughly 78% seen once, with over 7% in the top ten. For these TCRs, the target antigens are not known. Time point defined: week 11, during vaccination. A 20-mer mutant IDH1 peptide at 300 ug was injected subcutaneously with topical imiquimod. The source material was PBMCs, sampled from a glioma patient whose treatment included an IDH1 peptide vaccine. These receptors were collected from a man aged 35 to 55 with glioma.

The chain carries TRBV13 and TRBJ2-7; 7 nucleotides agree with TRBD2. V was clipped by 2 bases and J by 2 bases; unmatched bases: 9. This CDR3 is 16 amino acids long. Looked up from germline, CDR1 is PRHDT and CDR2 is FYEKMQ (reference sequence). CDR3 DNA sequence: TGTGCCAGCAGCTTAAGCGGCGGGAGTAGAACCTACGAGCAGTACGTC. Protein: CASSLSGGSRTYEQYV.

V gene TRBV6-1 combines with J gene TRBJ1-5; D gene unclear. Germline assignment: CDR1 MNHNS and CDR2 SASEGT. This CDR3 has 17 amino acids. Trimming stripped 4 bases from V and 0 bases from J, with 16 bases between. The DNA for the CDR3 is TGTGCCAGCAGTGGGGTAAGGGAACCAAATAGCAATCAGCCCCAGCATTTT. This codes for CASSGVREPNSNQPQHF.

The chain is built from TRBV29-1 and TRBJ2-3, with D uncertain. Trimming shortened V by 0 bases and J by 0 bases, and 16 bases separated the two germline ends. The CDR3 spans 17 residues. The germline V gene has CDR1 SQVTM and CDR2 ANQGSEA. CDR3 sequence (DNA): TGCAGCGTTGAAGATGATCGCGGCTTAGGTAGCACAGATACGCAGTATTTT. This translates into CSVEDDRGLGSTDTQYF.

The rearrangement joins TRBV6-5 to TRBJ1-2; TRBD1 might be the D (6 bases). The CDR3 spans 13 residues. CDR1 and CDR2 from the germline V gene are MNHEY and SVGAGI. Trimming removed 7 bases from V and 7 bases from J, with 16 bases in between. In DNA form, the CDR3 reads TGTGCCAGCACCCTAGGGGGGGTCTCTGGCTACACCTTC. Translated, it gives CASTLGGVSGYTF.